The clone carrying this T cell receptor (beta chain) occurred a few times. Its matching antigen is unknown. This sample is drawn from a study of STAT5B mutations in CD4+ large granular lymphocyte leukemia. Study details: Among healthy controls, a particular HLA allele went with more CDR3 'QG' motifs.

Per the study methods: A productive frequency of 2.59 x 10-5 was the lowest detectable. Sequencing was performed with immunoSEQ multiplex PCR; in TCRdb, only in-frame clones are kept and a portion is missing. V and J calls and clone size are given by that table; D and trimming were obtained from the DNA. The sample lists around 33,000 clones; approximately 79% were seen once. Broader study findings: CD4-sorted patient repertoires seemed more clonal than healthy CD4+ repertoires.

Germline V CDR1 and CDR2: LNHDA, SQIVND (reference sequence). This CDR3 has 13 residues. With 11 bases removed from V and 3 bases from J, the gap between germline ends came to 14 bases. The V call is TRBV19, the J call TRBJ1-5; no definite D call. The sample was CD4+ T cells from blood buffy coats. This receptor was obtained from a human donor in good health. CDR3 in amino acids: CAPSGQINQPQHF. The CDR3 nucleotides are TGTGCCCCTAGTGGGCAAATCAATCAGCCCCAGCATTTT.